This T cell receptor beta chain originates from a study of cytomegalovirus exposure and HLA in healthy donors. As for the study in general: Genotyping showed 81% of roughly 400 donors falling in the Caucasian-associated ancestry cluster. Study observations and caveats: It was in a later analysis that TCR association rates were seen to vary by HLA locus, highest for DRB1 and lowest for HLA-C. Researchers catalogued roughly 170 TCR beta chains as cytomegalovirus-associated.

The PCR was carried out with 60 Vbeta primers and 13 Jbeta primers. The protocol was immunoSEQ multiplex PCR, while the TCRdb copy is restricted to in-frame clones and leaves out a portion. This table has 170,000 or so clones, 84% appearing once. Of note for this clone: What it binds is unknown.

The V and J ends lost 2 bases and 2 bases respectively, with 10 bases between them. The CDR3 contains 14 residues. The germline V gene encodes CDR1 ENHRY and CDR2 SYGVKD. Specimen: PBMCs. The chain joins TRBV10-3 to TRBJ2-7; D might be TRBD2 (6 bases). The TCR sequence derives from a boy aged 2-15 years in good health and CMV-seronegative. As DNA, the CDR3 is TGTGCCATCAGTGAGACTAGCAGTGCCTACGAGCAGTACTTC. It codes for CAISETSSAYEQYF.